The clone carrying this T cell receptor beta chain came up once. The sample comes from a study of Ad26.COV2.S vaccination and SARS-CoV-2 variants. Sequencing used immunoSEQ multiplex PCR; TCRdb keeps in-frame clones, though not all of them. The repertoire holds about 680,000 clones, with around 92% as singletons. This CDR3 comprises 13 residues. Germline V gene data show CDR1 as MRHNA and CDR2 as SNTAGT. The V end was cut by 6 bases, the J end by 7 bases, with 15 bases between. Noted treatment: some 20 received Ad26.COV2.S at low or high dose, single or two shots; five or six received placebo; per-sample allocation not given. Samples analyzed were those drawn on day 63 after the first vaccine or placebo injection.

Sequencing used peripheral blood, obtained in a trial of Ad26.COV2.S vaccine versus placebo. The origin of this receptor is a person between 18 and 65 years old who received the Ad26.COV2.S COVID-19 vaccine or a placebo. V and J are TRBV6-4 and TRBJ1-1, with D maybe TRBD1 (5 bases). The DNA of the CDR3 is TGTGCCAGCAGCAGGGACCCCCGGGGTGAAGCTTTCTTT. Its protein is CASSRDPRGEAFF.